Presented here are 23 T cell receptor beta chains from one specimen sequenced in a study of radiotherapy plus CTLA-4 blockade in lung cancer. TCRdb keeps only in-frame clones here, not all; method: immunoSEQ multiplex PCR. The top ten hold around 7.1% of the sample, which has roughly 78,000 clones, roughly 78% seen once. The sample in question was peripheral blood, obtained from a patient treated with radiotherapy plus ipilimumab. The origin of the receptors is a human donor with non-small cell lung cancer who had a complete response to radiotherapy plus ipilimumab.

The chain carries TRBV11-3 and TRBJ2-5; tentatively, D is TRBD2 (5 bases). Trimming cost V 1 base and J 5 bases, with 11 bases left between them. Germline V lookup: CDR1 SGHNT, CDR2 YENEEA. This CDR3 contains 14 residues. CDR3 in DNA: TGTGCCAGCAGCTTAGGCCCGGGAAGGGAGACCCAGTACTTC. Amino acid sequence: CASSLGPGRETQYF.

This clone appeared once. This chain connects TRBV6-1 to TRBJ2-1; D uncertain. Trimming left V 1 base short and J 8 bases short, with 9 bases between. The CDR3 runs 13 residues. Germline V CDR1 and CDR2: MNHNS, SASEGT. The CDR3 region is CASSEGHFHEQFF. CDR3 bases: TGTGCCAGCAGTGAAGGGCACTTCCATGAGCAGTTCTTC.

The gene calls are TRBV7-2 and TRBJ2-7; the D is unclear. Germline V CDR1 and CDR2: SGHTA, FQGNSA. Trimming cost V 5 bases and J 3 bases, with 11 bases left between them. This CDR3 spans 13 amino acids. CDR3 DNA sequence: TGTGCCAGCAGCGTCCGATCTGACTACGAGCAGTACTTC. The encoded protein is CASSVRSDYEQYF.

The genes are TRBV15 and TRBJ1-1; D possibly corresponds to TRBD1 (6 bases). CDR1 and CDR2 from the germline V gene are LNHNV and YYDKDF (reference sequence). Trimming cost V 1 base and J 1 base, with 10 bases left between them. The CDR3 runs to 15 residues. CDR3 DNA: TGTGCCACCAGCAGAGGAGGCAGGGGGAACACTGAAGCTTTCTTT. This gives the protein CATSRGGRGNTEAFF.

V and J are TRBV6-5 and TRBJ1-2, with TRBD1 identical over 8 bases. The germline CDR1 and CDR2 sequences are MNHEY and SVGAGI. The CDR3 loop spans 16 amino acids. V lost 3 bases and J lost 4; bases outside the gene matches: 10. CDR3 sequence (DNA): TGTGCCAGCAGTTATTCTGAGGGACAGGCCCTCTATGGCTACACCTTC. This sequence encodes CASSYSEGQALYGYTF.

Turning to this clone: The same CDR3 arises from other DNA sequences in this sample as well. This chain uses TRBV27 with TRBJ2-7; TRBD2 agrees at 8 bases. Looked up from germline, CDR1 is MNHEY and CDR2 is SMNVEV (reference sequence). With 5 bases clipped from V and 7 bases from J, the junction kept 7 bases outside the gene matches. The CDR3 covers 13 residues. The CDR3 bases are TGTGCCAGCAGTCTCGGGAGGGGATTGGAGCAGTACGTC. Encoded protein: CASSLGRGLEQYV.

The V gene is TRBV6-1, the J gene TRBJ2-7; maybe TRBD1 (5 bases). V lost 4 bases and J 4 bases, leaving 23 bases between the germline ends. Per germline, CDR1 MNHNS and CDR2 SASEGT. CDR3 length: 17 residues. The CDR3 coding sequence is TGTGCCAGCAGTGCCCGCGACATCGTAGGGGTGGGATACGAGCAGTACGTC. It yields the protein CASSARDIVGVGYEQYV.

The rearrangement uses TRBV19 and TRBJ1-2, with D perhaps matching TRBD1 (5 bases). This CDR3 region has 14 residues. V was trimmed by 4 bases and J by 0 bases, leaving 9 bases between them. The germline V gene encodes CDR1 LNHDA and CDR2 SQIVND (reference sequence). CDR3 bases: TGTGCCAGTAGTAAGGACACGGCTAACTATGGCTACACCTTC. Encoded protein: CASSKDTANYGYTF.

This clone was detected once. V is TRBV18 and J is TRBJ2-3; no firm D call. V lost 3 bases to trimming and J lost 3 bases, with 4 bases between them. Looked up from germline, CDR1 is KGHSH and CDR2 is LQKENI. CDR3 length: 12 amino acids. The CDR3 DNA sequence: TGTGCCAGCTCACCTTGGACAGATACGCAGTATTTT. Amino acids: CASSPWTDTQYF.

This chain uses TRBV19 with TRBJ2-2; no definite D call. CDR1 and CDR2 from the germline V gene are LNHDA and SQIVND (reference sequence). Trimming removed 6 bases from V and 2 bases from J, with 10 bases in between. The CDR3 covers 14 residues. In DNA, the CDR3 is TGTGCCAGTAGCCAGGTGCTCAACACCGGGGAGCTGTTTTTT. This encodes CASSQVLNTGELFF.

DNA of the CDR3: TGTGCCAGCTCACCACGTCTAGCTAGGACGGGAGATACGCAGTATTTT. It codes for CASSPRLARTGDTQYF. V gene TRBV18 combines with J gene TRBJ2-3, with a weak D call TRBD2 (5 bases). The V gene's germline CDR1 is KGHSH and CDR2 LQKENI. V shed 1 base and J shed 5 bases, with 16 bases lying between them. The CDR3 has 16 residues. The entire variable domain, with the rest obtained from reference TRBV18 and TRBJ2-3, is as follows: NAGVMQNPRHLVRRRGQEARLRCSPMKGHSHVYWYRQLPEEGLKFMVYLQKENIIDESGMPKERFSAEFPKEGPSILRIQQVVRGDSAAYFCASSPRLARTGDTQYFGPGTRLTVL.

This clone was recorded only once. This chain connects TRBV29-1 to TRBJ1-1; tentatively, D is TRBD1 (6 bases). This CDR3 is 16 amino acids long. V lost 3 bases and J lost 0, with 17 bases in between. Germline assignment: CDR1 SQVTM and CDR2 ANQGSEA. In nucleotides, the CDR3 is TGCAGCGTTGAGGTAGGGGGAGCCCACATGAACACTGAAGCTTTCTTT. Amino acid sequence: CSVEVGGAHMNTEAFF.

The rearrangement links TRBV30 to TRBJ2-1; the match to TRBD2 covers 8 bases. V lost 0 bases to trimming and J lost 9 bases; unmatched junction nucleotides: 7. Looked up from germline, CDR1 is GTSNPN and CDR2 is SVGIG (reference sequence). The CDR3 is made up of 14 amino acids. CDR3 amino acids: CAWSVSPLAGEQFF. The CDR3 DNA reads as TGTGCCTGGAGTGTCTCACCCCTAGCGGGTGAGCAGTTCTTC.

The CDR3 sequence: CASTYRDSGGNQPQHF. CDR3 DNA sequence: TGTGCCAGTACCTATCGGGACAGCGGGGGGAATCAGCCCCAGCATTTT. The chain combines TRBV19 with TRBJ1-5; 7 nucleotides agree with TRBD1. Unmatched junction bases numbered 13, after V lost 7 bases and J lost 4 bases. Germline lookup yields CDR1 LNHDA and CDR2 SQIVND (reference sequence). The CDR3 covers 16 residues.

The gene calls are TRBV6-6 and TRBJ1-1, with 9 positions matching TRBD1. J lost 5 bases, V lost 6 bases, and 7 bases had no gene match. Germline V gene sequence: CDR1 MNHNY, CDR2 SVGAGI (reference sequence). CDR3 size: 14 residues. This CDR3 is CASSYGQGTTEAFF. CDR3 sequence (DNA): TGTGCCAGCAGCTACGGACAGGGGACGACTGAAGCTTTCTTT.

The rearrangement joins TRBV7-2 to TRBJ2-3; 7 positions agree with TRBD1. CDR3 length: 15 residues. J was trimmed by 1 base and V by 1 base; bases with no gene match: 2. In germline, CDR1 is SGHTA, CDR2 FQGNSA. The CDR3 here is CASSLVRGRTDTQYF. DNA of the CDR3: TGTGCCAGCAGCTTAGTAAGGGGGCGCACAGATACGCAGTATTTT.

In DNA form, the CDR3 reads TGTGCCAGCAGCTTAGATCCAGGGTACGAGCAGTACTTC. Amino acids: CASSLDPGYEQYF. The chain is built from TRBV7-6 and TRBJ2-7; TRBD1 is a possible D gene (5 bases). Germline V CDR1 and CDR2: SGHVS, FNYEAQ. The V and J ends lost 1 base and 4 bases respectively, with 8 bases between them. The CDR3 totals 13 residues.

V gene TRBV5-8 combines with J gene TRBJ2-1, with TRBD2 matching 8 bases. CDR1 and CDR2 (germline): SGHTS, YDEGEE. This CDR3 is built from 15 residues. After removal of 0 bases from V and 5 bases from J, the junction contained 4 bases not matched to a gene. The CDR3 loop is CASSLGTSSNNEQFF. CDR3 nucleotides: TGTGCCAGCAGCTTGGGGACTAGCAGCAACAATGAGCAGTTCTTC. Full variable domain (rest looked up from reference TRBV5-8 and TRBJ2-1): EAGVTQSPTHLIKTRGQQATLRCSPISGHTSVYWYQQALGLGLQFLLWYDEGEERNRGNFPPRFSGRQFPNYSSELNVNALELEDSALYLCASSLGTSSNNEQFFGPGTRLTVL.

This chain joins TRBV30 and TRBJ2-1; the match to TRBD2 covers 8 bases. The CDR3 runs to 13 residues. With 7 bases clipped from V and 4 bases from J, the junction kept 6 bases outside the gene matches. Germline V gene lookup returns CDR1 GTSNPN and CDR2 SVGIG (reference sequence). CDR3 region: CALYSGGYNEQFF. The CDR3 DNA is TGTGCCTTGTACAGCGGGGGATACAATGAGCAGTTCTTC.

The chain has TRBV28 and TRBJ1-2; D perhaps matches TRBD1 (6 bases). V was shortened by 3 bases and J by 7 bases, with 15 bases between the two germline ends. The CDR3 runs to 14 residues. From germline, CDR1 is MDHEN and CDR2 SYDVKM. The CDR3 sequence is CASSFVAGARGYTF. Written as DNA, the CDR3 is TGTGCCAGCAGTTTCGTGGCGGGGGCGCGTGGCTACACCTTC.

The chain carries TRBV9 and TRBJ1-4; perhaps TRBD1 as D (6 bases). V shed 0 bases and J shed 9 bases, with 12 bases lying between them. The CDR3 is made up of 14 amino acids. In germline, CDR1 is SGDLS, CDR2 YYNGEE. The CDR3 loop reads CASSVAGQTQKLFF. The CDR3 DNA reads TGTGCCAGCAGCGTAGCAGGACAGACCCAAAAACTGTTTTTT.

The genes are TRBV6-6 and TRBJ2-2, with 8 bases fitting TRBD1. The CDR3 runs to 13 residues. J was trimmed by 5 bases and V by 8 bases; bases with no gene match: 4. Germline CDR1 reads MNHNY; CDR2 reads SVGAGI (reference sequence). In DNA, the CDR3 is TGTGCCAGCGACAGGGGCCAAACCGGGGAGCTGTTTTTT. It yields the protein CASDRGQTGELFF.

The gene calls are TRBV10-3 and TRBJ2-3; a possible D gene is TRBD2 (7 bases). Looked up from germline, CDR1 is ENHRY and CDR2 is SYGVKD. Trimming removed 6 bases from V and 8 bases from J, with 27 bases in between. The CDR3 extends over 17 amino acids. In nucleotides, the CDR3 is TGTGCCATCAGCAATGAACCCCGGACTAGGAGGGGGAGTACGCAGTATTTT. Its protein is CAISNEPRTRRGSTQYF.